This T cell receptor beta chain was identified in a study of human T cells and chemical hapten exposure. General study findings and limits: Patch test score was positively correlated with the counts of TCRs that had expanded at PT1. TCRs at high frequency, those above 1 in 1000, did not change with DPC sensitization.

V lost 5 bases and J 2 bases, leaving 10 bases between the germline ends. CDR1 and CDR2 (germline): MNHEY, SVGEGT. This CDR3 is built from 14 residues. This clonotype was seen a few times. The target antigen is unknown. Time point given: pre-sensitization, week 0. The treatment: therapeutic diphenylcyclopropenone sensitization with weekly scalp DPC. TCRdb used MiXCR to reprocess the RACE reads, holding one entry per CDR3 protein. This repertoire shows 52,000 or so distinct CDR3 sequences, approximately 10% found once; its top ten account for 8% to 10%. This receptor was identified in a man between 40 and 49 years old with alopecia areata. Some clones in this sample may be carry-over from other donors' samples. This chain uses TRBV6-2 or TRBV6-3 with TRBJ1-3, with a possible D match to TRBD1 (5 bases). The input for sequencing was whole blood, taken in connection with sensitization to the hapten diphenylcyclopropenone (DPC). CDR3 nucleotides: TGTGCCAGCAGTCGAGGGGATCCTGGAAACACCATATATTTT. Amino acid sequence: CASSRGDPGNTIYF.